Listed here is a single TCR beta chain. What it binds is not known. The sample belongs to a study of blood T cells in healthy people across ages. Study results and caveats: Naive T cell percentage showed a strong correlation with TCR beta diversity. A roughly linear fall in TCR beta diversity per million T cells was seen with increasing age.

Primers used in a second PCR of roughly 6 to 11 cycles were a sample-barcoded 5' primer and a J-beta primer mix. TCRdb used MiXCR to reprocess the 5' RACE reads, holding one entry per CDR3 protein. This table has some 1,800,000 distinct CDR3 sequences, around 42% appearing once. The sample consisted of blood. The sequence was obtained from a human donor in good health.

The chain's CDR3 is CASSVEGLADEQYF. DNA for the CDR3: TGTGCCAGCAGCGTAGAGGGACTAGCTGACGAGCAGTACTTC. The genes are TRBV9 and TRBJ2-7, with 9 bases identical to TRBD2. J lost 5 bases, V lost 0 bases, and 3 bases had no gene match. Germline V gene data show CDR1 as SGDLS and CDR2 as YYNGEE. The CDR3 runs to 14 residues.